The 23 T cell receptor beta chains presented below share a single source sample, sequenced in a study of blood T cell repertoires in COVID-19 (TCRdb year 2020). Library preparation employed the immunoSEQ multiplex PCR assay. What TCRdb holds here is the immuneACCESS table cut down to in-frame rearrangements. Part of the clones is not present; checked against another copy, under half of the missing clones reflect an unresolved V gene, and the others are unexplained. The sample yields about 350,000 clones; about 90% were counted once. The top ten clonotypes cover under 1.3% of the sample. Sequenced material: PBMCs or T cells enriched from blood (not recorded which). The receptor source for this set is a woman aged 30 to 39 who had recovered from COVID-19.

J is TRBJ1-4 and V is TRBV12-3 or TRBV12-4; D remains unclear. The V gene lost 3 bases and the J gene lost 8 bases, with 7 bases spanning the gap. The CDR3 has 12 amino acids. CDR3 DNA sequence: TGTGCCAGCAGTTTCTTTTCCGAAAAACTGTTTTTT. This sequence encodes CASSFFSEKLFF.

The chain is built from TRBV19 and TRBJ1-5; D gene ambiguous. In germline, CDR1 is LNHDA, CDR2 SQIVND (reference sequence). V was clipped by 1 base and J by 3 bases, with 10 bases between them. CDR3 size: 15 residues. DNA for the CDR3: TGTGCCAGTAGTATAGGAGGAGGGCCCAATCAGCCCCAGCATTTT. It yields the protein CASSIGGGPNQPQHF.

This clone appeared a few times. The rearrangement joins TRBV5-4 to TRBJ1-4; possible D gene TRBD1, 6 bases. Trimming pared 0 bases from V and 6 bases from J, leaving 15 bases between. The CDR3 loop spans 16 amino acids. Per the germline V gene, CDR1 is SGHNT and CDR2 is YYREEE (reference sequence). The CDR3 DNA follows: TGTGCCAGCAGCTTGGATCCGGGGGGCGCTTATGAAAAACTGTTTTTT. Amino acids: CASSLDPGGAYEKLFF.

The chain links TRBV29-1 to TRBJ2-2, with unresolved D. Germline CDR1 and CDR2: SQVTM and ANQGSEA. Trimming cost V 6 bases and J 0 bases, with 2 bases left between them. The CDR3 is made up of 11 amino acids. As DNA, the CDR3 is TGCAGCGTCTCGAACACCGGGGAGCTGTTTTTT. Protein sequence: CSVSNTGELFF.

This clone is a singleton in its sample. V and J are TRBV5-1 and TRBJ1-1; unclear D gene. The CDR3 loop spans 14 amino acids. V was cut by 4 bases and J by 6 bases, with 16 bases left in between. Germline lookup yields CDR1 SGHRS and CDR2 YFSETQ. This CDR3 is CASSADKGGAEAFF. As DNA, the CDR3 is TGCGCCAGCAGCGCTGACAAGGGAGGCGCTGAAGCTTTCTTT.

The genes are TRBV11-3 and TRBJ2-7, with TRBD2 as a possible D gene (6 bases). Trimming took 2 bases from V and 0 from J, leaving 11 bases between them. Germline loops: CDR1 SGHNT, CDR2 YENEEA. The CDR3 runs to 15 residues. Written as DNA, the CDR3 is TGTGCCAGCAGCTTAAATTTCGGGAGCTCCTACGAGCAGTACTTC. Translated, it gives CASSLNFGSSYEQYF.

The rearrangement joins TRBV11-2 to TRBJ1-4; the match to TRBD1 covers 9 bases. From germline, CDR1 is SGHAT and CDR2 FQNNGV. Unmatched junction bases numbered 11, after V lost 4 bases and J lost 8 bases. This CDR3 is 16 amino acids long. The CDR3 here is CASSSPNQDRGEKLFF. As DNA, the CDR3 is TGTGCCAGCAGCTCGCCAAATCAGGACAGGGGCGAAAAACTGTTTTTT. Together with reference TRBV11-2 and TRBJ1-4, the CDR3 gives the full variable domain: EAGVAQSPRYKIIEKRQSVAFWCNPISGHATLYWYQQILGQGPKLLIQFQNNGVVDDSQLPKDRFSAERLKGVDSTLKIQPAKLEDSAVYLCASSSPNQDRGEKLFFGSGTQLSVL.

V usage is TRBV6-1 and J usage is TRBJ2-2; D not resolved. The V gene lost 2 bases and the J gene lost 7 bases, with 5 bases spanning the gap. The germline CDR1 and CDR2 sequences are MNHNS and SASEGT. CDR3 length equals 12 residues. This chain's CDR3 is CASSEMRGELFF. CDR3 DNA sequence: TGTGCCAGCAGTGAAATGCGCGGGGAGCTGTTTTTT.

The rearrangement uses TRBV9 and TRBJ1-3; 9 bases align to TRBD1. CDR1 is SGDLS, CDR2 YYNGEE, per germline. V shed 0 bases and J 0 bases; nucleotides not matched to a gene: 4. The CDR3 has 17 residues. CDR3 sequence: CASSVAGTGPSGNTIYF. The CDR3, as DNA: TGTGCCAGCAGCGTAGCCGGGACAGGGCCCTCTGGAAACACCATATATTTT.

V is TRBV28 and J is TRBJ1-1; 7 nucleotides agree with TRBD1. The ends lost 7 bases at V and 4 bases at J; junction bases unmatched: 18. Germline V gives CDR1 MDHEN, CDR2 SYDVKM. The CDR3 consists of 17 residues. The CDR3 is CASKLRQGVVLSTEAFF. The CDR3, as DNA: TGTGCCAGCAAGCTGAGACAGGGTGTAGTTCTGAGCACTGAAGCTTTCTTT.

V gene TRBV7-9 combines with J gene TRBJ1-5; the D is unclear. This CDR3 comprises 16 residues. CDR1 is SEHNR, CDR2 FQNEAQ, per germline (reference sequence). The germline V and J ends were trimmed by 4 bases and 4 bases, with 17 bases remaining between them. CDR3 sequence: CASSSGWGGENQPQHF. CDR3 DNA sequence: TGTGCCAGCAGCTCGGGATGGGGAGGAGAGAATCAGCCCCAGCATTTT. Full variable domain (rest looked up from reference TRBV7-9 and TRBJ1-5): DTGVSQNPRHKITKRGQNVTFRCDPISEHNRLYWYRQTLGQGPEFLTYFQNEAQLEKSRLLSDRFSAERPKGSFSTLEIQRTEQGDSAMYLCASSSGWGGENQPQHFGDGTRLSIL.

The chain has TRBV18 and TRBJ2-3; 8 bases line up with TRBD2. Looked up from germline, CDR1 is KGHSH and CDR2 is LQKENI. Trimming removed 3 bases from V and 2 bases from J; junction bases left unmatched: 1. The CDR3 runs 14 residues. The DNA of the CDR3 is TGTGCCAGCTCACCCGGGGGGGTCACAGATACGCAGTATTTT. This sequence encodes CASSPGGVTDTQYF.

This chain uses TRBV11-2 with TRBJ1-1; D is undetermined. The V end was cut by 0 bases, the J end by 1 base, with 6 bases between. CDR1 is SGHAT, CDR2 FQNNGV, per germline. CDR3 length: 14 residues. DNA for the CDR3: TGTGCCAGCAGCTTAGATCCGGGGAACACTGAAGCTTTCTTT. Encoded protein: CASSLDPGNTEAFF. Full variable domain (remainder filled in from reference TRBV11-2 and TRBJ1-1): EAGVAQSPRYKIIEKRQSVAFWCNPISGHATLYWYQQILGQGPKLLIQFQNNGVVDDSQLPKDRFSAERLKGVDSTLKIQPAKLEDSAVYLCASSLDPGNTEAFFGQGTRLTVV.

The gene calls are TRBV7-9 and TRBJ1-1; D is ambiguous. V lost 4 bases and J lost 2, with 11 bases in between. The CDR3 totals 14 residues. Germline lookup yields CDR1 SEHNR and CDR2 FQNEAQ (reference sequence). As DNA, the CDR3 is TGTGCCAGCAGCTCTCAAGTCAGTAACACTGAAGCTTTCTTT. Protein sequence: CASSSQVSNTEAFF.

This clone was seen at least ten times. The chain carries TRBV6-5 and TRBJ1-6; D might be TRBD1 (6 bases). This CDR3 spans 15 amino acids. The germline CDR1 and CDR2 sequences are MNHEY and SVGAGI. V shed 10 bases and J shed 6 bases, with 19 bases lying between them. CDR3 sequence (DNA): TGTGCCACGAACGGGGGGCGCGTGGTTAATTCACCCCTCCACTTT. Protein sequence: CATNGGRVVNSPLHF.

V usage is TRBV7-4 and J usage is TRBJ1-1; 7 bases are a match to TRBD1. Germline V CDR1 and CDR2: SGHVT, SQSDAQ. CDR3 length: 16 amino acids. Trimming took 6 bases from V and 0 from J; bases not matched to a gene: 10. The CDR3 DNA follows: TGTGCCAGCAGTAAGGAGAGGGGGCGGATGAACACTGAAGCTTTCTTT. Translated, it gives CASSKERGRMNTEAFF.

This rearrangement joins TRBV6-2 or TRBV6-3 to TRBJ1-4; no definite D call. Deletions cut 4 bases from V and 11 bases from J, with 14 bases between. Germline assignment: CDR1 MNHEY and CDR2 SVGEGT. This CDR3 is built from 13 residues. The CDR3 is CASSSTPEAKLFF. CDR3 coding DNA: TGTGCCAGCAGTTCCACGCCTGAGGCCAAACTGTTTTTT.

The chain links TRBV5-1 to TRBJ1-2, with TRBD1 as a possible D gene (5 bases). The CDR3 has 15 amino acids. Germline V gives CDR1 SGHRS, CDR2 YFSETQ. The V and J ends lost 4 bases and 4 bases respectively, with 17 bases between them. The CDR3 spells CASSPGGTAAYGYTF. The CDR3 nucleotides are TGCGCCAGCAGCCCCGGGGGTACTGCCGCCTATGGCTACACCTTC.

This chain links TRBV5-1 with TRBJ1-4, with D tentatively TRBD1 (6 bases). Germline V CDR1 and CDR2: SGHRS, YFSETQ. V gave up 2 bases and J gave up 4 bases, with 9 bases separating them. The CDR3 is 14 residues long. The CDR3 loop reads CASSLSRGNEKLFF. The CDR3 DNA is TGCGCCAGCAGCTTAAGCAGGGGTAATGAAAAACTGTTTTTT.

The chain combines TRBV7-9 with TRBJ2-7; TRBD2 is a possible D gene (7 bases). This CDR3 comprises 16 residues. Germline assignment: CDR1 SEHNR and CDR2 FQNEAQ (reference sequence). Deletions cut 1 base from V and 3 bases from J, with 16 bases between. The DNA for the CDR3 is TGTGCCAGCAGCTTAGGGGCCGGGGGGCACCTCTACGAGCAGTACTTC. As protein: CASSLGAGGHLYEQYF. The whole variable domain, remainder taken from reference TRBV7-9 and TRBJ2-7, is DTGVSQNPRHKITKRGQNVTFRCDPISEHNRLYWYRQTLGQGPEFLTYFQNEAQLEKSRLLSDRFSAERPKGSFSTLEIQRTEQGDSAMYLCASSLGAGGHLYEQYFGPGTRLTVT.

The chain links TRBV27 to TRBJ2-5, with 8 bases lining up with TRBD1. Germline lookup yields CDR1 MNHEY and CDR2 SMNVEV (reference sequence). J lost 5 bases, V lost 3 bases, and 8 bases had no gene match. CDR3 length: 15 amino acids. CDR3 nucleotide sequence: TGTGCCAGCAGTTTCGGGACAGGATGGGGGGAGACCCAGTACTTC. It translates to CASSFGTGWGETQYF.

The chain has TRBV30 and TRBJ1-3; D is undetermined. The germline gives CDR1 GTSNPN, CDR2 SVGIG (reference sequence). Trimming cost V 0 bases and J 0 bases, with 6 bases left between them. The CDR3 contains 14 residues. CDR3 residues: CAWSVSFSGNTIYF. CDR3 in DNA: TGTGCCTGGAGTGTATCGTTCTCTGGAAACACCATATATTTT.

This clone appeared a few times. The genes are TRBV28 and TRBJ1-4; 9 nucleotides match TRBD1. The CDR3 totals 15 residues. V dropped 6 bases and J dropped 10; count of bases not matched to a gene: 12. Germline V gives CDR1 MDHEN, CDR2 SYDVKM. The CDR3 sequence is CASSRRTGANLKLFF. The CDR3 DNA follows: TGTGCCAGCAGCCGTCGGACAGGGGCGAATCTAAAACTGTTTTTT. The whole variable domain, remainder taken from reference TRBV28 and TRBJ1-4, is DVKVTQSSRYLVKRTGEKVFLECVQDMDHENMFWYRQDPGLGLRLIYFSYDVKMKEKGDIPEGYSVSREKKERFSLILESASTNQTSMYLCASSRRTGANLKLFFGSGTQLSVL.